This T cell receptor (beta chain) derives from a study of T cell responses to AZD1222 COVID-19 vaccine. The study's findings and limits: The study identified only five to seven AZD1222 recipients as seropositive at baseline. No day 14 peak samples; only post-peak repertoires were characterized.

Sequenced by immunoSEQ multiplex PCR; TCRdb stores in-frame clones only, minus some. This table holds about 76,000 clones, 60% to 85% found once. Comments on this clone: Its specificity is not known.

Material: peripheral blood, obtained 28 days after the second dose of the MenACWY control vaccine. This sequence originates from an adult who received the MenACWY meningococcal vaccine as a control.

As DNA, the CDR3 is TGTGCCATCAGTGAGTCGACTTTGAGCGGGACAGATACGCAGTATTTT. This codes for CAISESTLSGTDTQYF. This rearrangement joins TRBV10-3 to TRBJ2-3; TRBD2 is a possible D gene (6 bases). V was shortened by 0 bases and J by 3 bases, with 13 bases between the two germline ends. The CDR3 has 16 amino acids. The germline gives CDR1 ENHRY, CDR2 SYGVKD.